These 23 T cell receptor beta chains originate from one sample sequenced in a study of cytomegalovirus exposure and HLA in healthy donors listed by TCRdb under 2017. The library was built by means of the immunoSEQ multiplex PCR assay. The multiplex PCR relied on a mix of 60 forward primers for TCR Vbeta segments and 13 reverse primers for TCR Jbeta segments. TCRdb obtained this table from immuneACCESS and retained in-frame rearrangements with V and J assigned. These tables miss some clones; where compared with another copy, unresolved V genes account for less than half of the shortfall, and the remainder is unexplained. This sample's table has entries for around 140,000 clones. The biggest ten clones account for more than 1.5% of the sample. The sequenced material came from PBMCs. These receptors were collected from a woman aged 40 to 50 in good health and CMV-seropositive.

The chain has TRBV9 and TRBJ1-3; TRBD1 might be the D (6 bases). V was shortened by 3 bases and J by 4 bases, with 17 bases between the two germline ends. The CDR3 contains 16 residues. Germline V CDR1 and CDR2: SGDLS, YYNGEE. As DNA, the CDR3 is TGTGCCAGCAGCGCGGTACAGGGAGCTTTCGGAAACACCATATATTTT. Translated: CASSAVQGAFGNTIYF.

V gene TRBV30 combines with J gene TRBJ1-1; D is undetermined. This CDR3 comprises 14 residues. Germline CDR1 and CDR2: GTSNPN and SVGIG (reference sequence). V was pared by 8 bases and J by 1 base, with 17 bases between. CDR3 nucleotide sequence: TGTGCCCAAACAGTTTGGGCGGGGAACACTGAAGCTTTCTTT. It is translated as CAQTVWAGNTEAFF.

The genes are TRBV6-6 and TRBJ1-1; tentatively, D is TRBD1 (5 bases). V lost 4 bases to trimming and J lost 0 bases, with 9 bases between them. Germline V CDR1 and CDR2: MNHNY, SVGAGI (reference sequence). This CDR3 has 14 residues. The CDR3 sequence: CASSSGHMNTEAFF. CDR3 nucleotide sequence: TGTGCCAGCAGTTCCGGACACATGAACACTGAAGCTTTCTTT.

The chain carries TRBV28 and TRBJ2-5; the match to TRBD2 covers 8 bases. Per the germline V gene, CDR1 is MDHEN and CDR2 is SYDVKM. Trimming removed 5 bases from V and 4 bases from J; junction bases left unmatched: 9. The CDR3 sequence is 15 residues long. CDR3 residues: CASSVSGSWSETQYF. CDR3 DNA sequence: TGTGCCAGCAGTGTCAGCGGGAGCTGGTCAGAGACCCAGTACTTC.

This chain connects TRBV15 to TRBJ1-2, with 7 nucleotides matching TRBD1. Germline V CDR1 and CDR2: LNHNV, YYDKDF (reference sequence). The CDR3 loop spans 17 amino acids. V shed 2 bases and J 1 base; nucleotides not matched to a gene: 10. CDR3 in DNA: TGTGCCACCAGCAGAACCTTTCAGGGGGAGCTTAACTATGGCTACACCTTC. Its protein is CATSRTFQGELNYGYTF.

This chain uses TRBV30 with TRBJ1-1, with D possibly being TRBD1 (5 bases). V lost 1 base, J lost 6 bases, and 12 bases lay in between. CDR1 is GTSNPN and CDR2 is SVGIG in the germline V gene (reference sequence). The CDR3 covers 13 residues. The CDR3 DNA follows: TGTGCCTGGAGTGGGGGGGTAAGGGCTGAAGCTTTCTTT. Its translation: CAWSGGVRAEAFF.

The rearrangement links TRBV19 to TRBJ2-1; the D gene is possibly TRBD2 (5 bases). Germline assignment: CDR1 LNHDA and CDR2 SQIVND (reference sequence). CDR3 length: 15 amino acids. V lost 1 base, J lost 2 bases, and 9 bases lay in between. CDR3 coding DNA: TGTGCCAGTAGTATAGCGGGAATCACCTACAATGAGCAGTTCTTC. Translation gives CASSIAGITYNEQFF.

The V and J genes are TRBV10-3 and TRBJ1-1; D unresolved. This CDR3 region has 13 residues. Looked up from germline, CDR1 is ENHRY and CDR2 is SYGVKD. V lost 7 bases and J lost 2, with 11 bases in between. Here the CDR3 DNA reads TGTGCCATCATGCTATCGGGAAACACTGAAGCTTTCTTT. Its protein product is CAIMLSGNTEAFF.

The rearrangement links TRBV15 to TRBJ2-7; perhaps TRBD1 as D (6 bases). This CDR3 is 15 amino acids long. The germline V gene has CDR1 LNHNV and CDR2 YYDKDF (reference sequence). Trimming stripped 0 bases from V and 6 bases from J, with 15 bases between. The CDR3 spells CATSRDGGRGGEQYF. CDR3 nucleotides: TGTGCCACCAGCAGAGATGGGGGCAGGGGTGGCGAGCAGTACTTC.

The CDR3 is CASSLIPGETQYF. In DNA, the CDR3 is TGTGCCAGCAGCCTTATCCCCGGAGAGACCCAGTACTTC. The chain is built from TRBV2 and TRBJ2-5; D is unclear. Germline V CDR1 and CDR2: SNHLY, FYNNEI. With 6 bases removed from V and 4 bases from J, the gap between germline ends came to 12 bases. The CDR3 is 13 amino acids.

Written as DNA, the CDR3 is TGTGCCAGCAGTGCGCAGGGAAGAGGTGGCTACACCTTC. Amino acids: CASSAQGRGGYTF. The rearrangement uses TRBV2 and TRBJ1-2; possibly TRBD1 for D (5 bases). Trimming pared 4 bases from V and 7 bases from J, leaving 13 bases between. CDR3 length equals 13 residues. Germline CDR1 SNHLY, CDR2 FYNNEI.

The CDR3 DNA follows: TGCGCCAGCAGCCACCCTAGCGGGAGGCAGACCCAGTACTTC. Translated, it gives CASSHPSGRQTQYF. The rearrangement links TRBV5-1 to TRBJ2-5, with 11 bases identical to TRBD2. CDR1 and CDR2 (germline): SGHRS, YFSETQ. This CDR3 comprises 14 residues. With V trimmed by 4 bases and J by 6 bases, 5 bases remained unmatched.

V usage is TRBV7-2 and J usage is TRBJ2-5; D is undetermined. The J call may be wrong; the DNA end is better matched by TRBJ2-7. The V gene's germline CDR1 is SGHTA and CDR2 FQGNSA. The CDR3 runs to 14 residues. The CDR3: CASSLAHSSYEQYF. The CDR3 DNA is TGTGCCAGCAGCTTAGCGCATAGCTCCTACGAGCAGTACTTC.

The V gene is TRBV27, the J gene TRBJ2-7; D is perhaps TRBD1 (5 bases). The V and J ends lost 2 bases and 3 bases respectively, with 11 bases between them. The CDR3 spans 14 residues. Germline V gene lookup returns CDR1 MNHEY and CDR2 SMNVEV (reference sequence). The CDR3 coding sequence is TGTGCCAGCAGTTTACAGGCAGGGTACTACGAGCAGTACTTC. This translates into CASSLQAGYYEQYF.

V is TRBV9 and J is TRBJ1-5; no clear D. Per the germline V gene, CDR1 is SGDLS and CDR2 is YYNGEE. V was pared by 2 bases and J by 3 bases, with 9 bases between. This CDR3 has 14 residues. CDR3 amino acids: CASSVTEANQPQHF. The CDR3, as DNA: TGTGCCAGCAGCGTGACCGAGGCCAATCAGCCCCAGCATTTT.

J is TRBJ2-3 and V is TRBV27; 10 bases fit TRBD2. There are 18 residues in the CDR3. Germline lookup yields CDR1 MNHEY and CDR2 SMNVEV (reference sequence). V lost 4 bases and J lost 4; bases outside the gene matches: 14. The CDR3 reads CASSSPHIAGGLADTQYF. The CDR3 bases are TGTGCCAGCAGTTCCCCCCATATAGCGGGAGGTTTAGCAGATACGCAGTATTTT.

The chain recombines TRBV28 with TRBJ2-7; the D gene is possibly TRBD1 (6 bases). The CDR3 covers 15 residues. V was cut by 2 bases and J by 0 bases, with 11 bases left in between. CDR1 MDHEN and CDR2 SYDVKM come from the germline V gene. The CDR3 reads CASSLTGPHSYEQYF. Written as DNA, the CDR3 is TGTGCCAGCAGTTTAACAGGGCCTCACTCCTACGAGCAGTACTTC.

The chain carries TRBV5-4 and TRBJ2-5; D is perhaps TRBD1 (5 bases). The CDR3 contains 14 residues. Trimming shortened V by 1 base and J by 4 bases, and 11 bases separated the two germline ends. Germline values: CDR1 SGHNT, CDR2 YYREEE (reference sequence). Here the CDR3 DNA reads TGTGCCAGCAGCTTGACAGGTGTAGGAGAGACCCAGTACTTC. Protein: CASSLTGVGETQYF.

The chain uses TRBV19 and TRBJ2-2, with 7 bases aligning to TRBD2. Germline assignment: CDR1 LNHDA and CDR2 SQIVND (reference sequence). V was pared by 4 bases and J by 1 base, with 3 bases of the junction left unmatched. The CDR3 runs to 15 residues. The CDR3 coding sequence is TGTGCCAGTAGTAGGACTAGGGGGAACACCGGGGAGCTGTTTTTT. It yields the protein CASSRTRGNTGELFF. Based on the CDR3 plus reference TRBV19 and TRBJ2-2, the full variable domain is DGGITQSPKYLFRKEGQNVTLSCEQNLNHDAMYWYRQDPGQGLRLIYYSQIVNDFQKGDIAEGYSVSREKKESFPLTVTSAQKNPTAFYLCASSRTRGNTGELFFGEGSRLTVL.

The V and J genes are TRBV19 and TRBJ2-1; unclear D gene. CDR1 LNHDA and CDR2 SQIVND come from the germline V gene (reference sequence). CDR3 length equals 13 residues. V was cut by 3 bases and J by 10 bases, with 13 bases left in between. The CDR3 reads CASSMTQTPEQFF. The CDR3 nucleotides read TGTGCCAGTAGTATGACTCAGACTCCGGAGCAGTTCTTC. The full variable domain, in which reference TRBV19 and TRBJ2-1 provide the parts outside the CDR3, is DGGITQSPKYLFRKEGQNVTLSCEQNLNHDAMYWYRQDPGQGLRLIYYSQIVNDFQKGDIAEGYSVSREKKESFPLTVTSAQKNPTAFYLCASSMTQTPEQFFGPGTRLTVL.

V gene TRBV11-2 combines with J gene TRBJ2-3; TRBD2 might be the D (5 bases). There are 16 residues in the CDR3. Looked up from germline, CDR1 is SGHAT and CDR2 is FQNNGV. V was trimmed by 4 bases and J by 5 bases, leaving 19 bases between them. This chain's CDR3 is CASSSSGRGTGDTQYF. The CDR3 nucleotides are TGTGCCAGCAGCTCCTCGGGCCGGGGAACGGGAGATACGCAGTATTTT.

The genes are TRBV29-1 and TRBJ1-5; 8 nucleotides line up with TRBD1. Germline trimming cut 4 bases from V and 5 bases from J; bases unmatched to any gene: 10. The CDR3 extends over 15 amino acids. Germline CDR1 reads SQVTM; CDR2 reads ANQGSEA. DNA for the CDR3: TGCAGCGTTGCCGAGGGGACAGGTAGGGATCAGCCCCAGCATTTT. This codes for CSVAEGTGRDQPQHF.

CDR3 DNA sequence: TGTGCCAGCAGCGTAATGGGGGGAGTCCACAATGAGCAGTTCTTC. It encodes CASSVMGGVHNEQFF. The J gene is TRBJ2-1, the V gene TRBV9, with D possibly matching TRBD2 (6 bases). V gave up 1 base and J gave up 5 bases, with 13 bases separating them. CDR1 is SGDLS and CDR2 is YYNGEE in the germline V gene. This CDR3 comprises 15 residues.